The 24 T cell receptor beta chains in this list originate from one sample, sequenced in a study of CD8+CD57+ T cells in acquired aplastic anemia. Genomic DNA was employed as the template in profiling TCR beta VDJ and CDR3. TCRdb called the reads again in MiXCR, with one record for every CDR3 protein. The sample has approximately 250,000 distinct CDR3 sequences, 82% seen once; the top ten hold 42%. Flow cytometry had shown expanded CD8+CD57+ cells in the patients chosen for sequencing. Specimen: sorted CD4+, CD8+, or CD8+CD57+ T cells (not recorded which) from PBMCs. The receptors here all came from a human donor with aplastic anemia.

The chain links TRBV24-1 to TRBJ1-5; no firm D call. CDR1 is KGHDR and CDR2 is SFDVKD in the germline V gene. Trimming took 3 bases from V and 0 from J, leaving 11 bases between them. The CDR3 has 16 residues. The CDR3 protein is CATSDRGSYSNQPQHF. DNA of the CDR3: TGTGCCACCAGTGATCGAGGGTCCTATAGCAATCAGCCCCAGCATTTT.

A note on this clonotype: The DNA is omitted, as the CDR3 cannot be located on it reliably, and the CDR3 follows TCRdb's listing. The CDR3 loop is CASSFGGGADYGF. V usage is TRBV7-8 and J usage is TRBJ2-3; the D call TRBD1 from the table was never checked on the DNA. Germline V gene data show CDR1 as SGHVS and CDR2 as FQNEAQ. With termini counted, the CDR3 has 13 amino acids.

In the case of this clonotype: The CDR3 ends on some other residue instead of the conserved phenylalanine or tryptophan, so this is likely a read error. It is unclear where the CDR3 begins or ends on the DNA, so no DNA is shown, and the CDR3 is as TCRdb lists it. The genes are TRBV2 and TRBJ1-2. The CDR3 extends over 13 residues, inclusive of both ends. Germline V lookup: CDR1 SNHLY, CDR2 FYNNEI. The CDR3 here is CASSRSLASGYKL.

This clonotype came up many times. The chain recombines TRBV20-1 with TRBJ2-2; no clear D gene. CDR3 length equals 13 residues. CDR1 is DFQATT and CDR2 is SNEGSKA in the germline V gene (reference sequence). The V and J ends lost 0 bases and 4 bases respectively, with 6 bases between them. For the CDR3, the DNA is TGCAGTGCTAGAGATGGGGTCACCGGGGAGCTGTTTTTT. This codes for CSARDGVTGELFF.

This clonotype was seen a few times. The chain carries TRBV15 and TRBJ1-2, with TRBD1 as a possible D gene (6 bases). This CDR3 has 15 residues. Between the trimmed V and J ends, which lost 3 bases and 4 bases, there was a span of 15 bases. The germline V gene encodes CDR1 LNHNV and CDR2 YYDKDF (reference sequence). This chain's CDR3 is CATSRGAGTLYGYTF. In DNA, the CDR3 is TGTGCCACCAGCAGGGGGGCCGGGACCCTCTATGGCTACACCTTC.

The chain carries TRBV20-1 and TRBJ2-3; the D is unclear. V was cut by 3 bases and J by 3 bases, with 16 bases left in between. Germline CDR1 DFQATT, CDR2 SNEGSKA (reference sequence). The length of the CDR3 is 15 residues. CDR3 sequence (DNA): TGCAGTGCTAGCCTCGGGTGGCCCTTGACAGATACGCAGTATTTT. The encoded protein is CSASLGWPLTDTQYF.

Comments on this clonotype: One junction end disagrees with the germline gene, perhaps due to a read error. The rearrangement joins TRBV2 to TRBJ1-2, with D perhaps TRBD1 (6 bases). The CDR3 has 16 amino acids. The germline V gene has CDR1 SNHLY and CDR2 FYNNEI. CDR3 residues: CASGDLARGGIDGYTF. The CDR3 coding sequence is TGTGCCAGCGGTGATTTGGCCAGGGGCGGAATCGATGGCTACACCTTC.

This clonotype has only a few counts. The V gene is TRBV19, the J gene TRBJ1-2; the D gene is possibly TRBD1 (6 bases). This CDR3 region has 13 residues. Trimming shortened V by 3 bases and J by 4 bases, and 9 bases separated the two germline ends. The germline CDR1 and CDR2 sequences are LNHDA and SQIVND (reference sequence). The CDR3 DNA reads TGTGCCAGTAGTATGGTACAGGGCTATGGCTACACCTTC. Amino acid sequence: CASSMVQGYGYTF.

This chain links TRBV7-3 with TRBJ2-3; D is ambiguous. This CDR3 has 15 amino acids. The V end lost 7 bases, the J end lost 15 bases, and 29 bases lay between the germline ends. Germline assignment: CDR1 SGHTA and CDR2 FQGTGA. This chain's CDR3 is CASTRSSASVPAHYF. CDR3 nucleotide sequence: TGTGCCAGCACCCGGTCGTCTGCAAGCGTCCCAGCACATTATTTT.

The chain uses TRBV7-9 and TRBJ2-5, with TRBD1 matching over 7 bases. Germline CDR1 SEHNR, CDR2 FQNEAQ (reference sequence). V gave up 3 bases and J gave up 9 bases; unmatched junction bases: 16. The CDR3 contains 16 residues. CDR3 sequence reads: CASSFDPVGTADSQYF. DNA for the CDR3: TGTGCCAGCAGCTTTGATCCCGTTGGGACAGCCGATTCCCAGTACTTC.

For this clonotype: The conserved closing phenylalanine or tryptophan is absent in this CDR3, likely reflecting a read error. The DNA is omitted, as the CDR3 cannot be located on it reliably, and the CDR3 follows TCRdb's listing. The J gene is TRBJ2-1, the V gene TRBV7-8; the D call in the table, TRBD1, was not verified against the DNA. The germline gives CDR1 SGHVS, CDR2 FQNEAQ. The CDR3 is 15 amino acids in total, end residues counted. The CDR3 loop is CASSEWYSNQPQHFL.

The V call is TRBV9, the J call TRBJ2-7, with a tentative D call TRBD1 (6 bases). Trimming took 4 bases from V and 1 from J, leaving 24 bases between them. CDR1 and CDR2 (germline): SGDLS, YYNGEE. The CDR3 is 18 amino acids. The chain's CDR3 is CASSFQAQGTALSYEQYV. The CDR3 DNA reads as TGTGCCAGCAGCTTTCAGGCACAGGGCACAGCCCTTTCCTACGAGCAGTACGTC.

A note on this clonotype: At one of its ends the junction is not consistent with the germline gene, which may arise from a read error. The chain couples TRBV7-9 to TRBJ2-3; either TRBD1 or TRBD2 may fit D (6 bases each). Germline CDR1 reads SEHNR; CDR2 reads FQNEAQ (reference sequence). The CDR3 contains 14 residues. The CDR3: CASKFAGEDYAQYF. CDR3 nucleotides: TGTGCCAGCAAGTTCGCAGGGGAGGACTATGCGCAGTACTTT.

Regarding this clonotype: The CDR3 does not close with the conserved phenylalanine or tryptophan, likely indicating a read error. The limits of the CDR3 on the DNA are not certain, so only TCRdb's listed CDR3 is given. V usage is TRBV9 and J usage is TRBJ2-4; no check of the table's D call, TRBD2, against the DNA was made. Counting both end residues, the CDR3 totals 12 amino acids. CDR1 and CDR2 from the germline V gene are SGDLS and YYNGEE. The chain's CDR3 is CASRAGTSGYNV.

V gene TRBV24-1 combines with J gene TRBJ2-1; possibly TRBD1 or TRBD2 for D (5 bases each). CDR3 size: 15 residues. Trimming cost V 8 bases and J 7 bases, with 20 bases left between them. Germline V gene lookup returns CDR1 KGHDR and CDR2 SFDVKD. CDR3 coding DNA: TGTGCCACCACCTTAGGGACCACTCGTGGGAATGAGCAGTTCTTC. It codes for CATTLGTTRGNEQFF.

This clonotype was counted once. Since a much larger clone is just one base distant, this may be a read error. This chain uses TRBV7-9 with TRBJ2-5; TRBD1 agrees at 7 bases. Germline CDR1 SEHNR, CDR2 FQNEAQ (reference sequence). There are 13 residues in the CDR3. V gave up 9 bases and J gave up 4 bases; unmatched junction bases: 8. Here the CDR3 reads CARQGTWGETQYF. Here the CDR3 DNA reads TGTGCCAGACAGGGGACCTGGGGAGAGACCCAGTACTTC.

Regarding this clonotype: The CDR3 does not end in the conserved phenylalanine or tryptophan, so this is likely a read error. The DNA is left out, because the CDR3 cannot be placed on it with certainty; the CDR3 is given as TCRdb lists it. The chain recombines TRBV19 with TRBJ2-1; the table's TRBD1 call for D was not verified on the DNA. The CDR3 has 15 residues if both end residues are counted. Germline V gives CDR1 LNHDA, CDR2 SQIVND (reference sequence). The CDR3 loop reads CASGDGGRDSKYFGP.

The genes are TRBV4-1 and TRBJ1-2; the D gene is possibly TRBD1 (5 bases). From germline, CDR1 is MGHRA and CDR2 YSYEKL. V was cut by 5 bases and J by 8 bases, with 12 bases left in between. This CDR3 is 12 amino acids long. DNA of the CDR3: TGCGCCAGCAGCTTTACCGGGGACGGCTACACCTTC. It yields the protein CASSFTGDGYTF.

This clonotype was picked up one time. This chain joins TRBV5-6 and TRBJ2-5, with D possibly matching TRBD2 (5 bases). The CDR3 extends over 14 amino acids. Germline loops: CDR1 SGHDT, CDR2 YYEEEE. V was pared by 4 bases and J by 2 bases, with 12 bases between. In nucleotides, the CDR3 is TGTGCCAGCAGCATGGCGAGGGAGCAAGAGACCCAGTACTTC. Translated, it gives CASSMAREQETQYF.

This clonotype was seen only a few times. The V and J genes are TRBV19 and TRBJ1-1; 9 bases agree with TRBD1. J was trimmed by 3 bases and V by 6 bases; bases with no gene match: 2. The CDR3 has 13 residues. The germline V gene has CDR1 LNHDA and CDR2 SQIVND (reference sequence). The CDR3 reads CASRRDRDTEAFF. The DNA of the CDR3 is TGTGCCAGTAGGCGGGACAGGGACACTGAAGCTTTCTTT.

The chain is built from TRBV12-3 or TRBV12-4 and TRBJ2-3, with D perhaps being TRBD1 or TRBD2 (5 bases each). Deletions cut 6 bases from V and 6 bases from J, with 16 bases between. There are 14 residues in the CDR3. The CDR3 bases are TGTGCCAGCAGCTTCCTCGCCGGGGCCGATACGCAGTATTTT. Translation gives CASSFLAGADTQYF.

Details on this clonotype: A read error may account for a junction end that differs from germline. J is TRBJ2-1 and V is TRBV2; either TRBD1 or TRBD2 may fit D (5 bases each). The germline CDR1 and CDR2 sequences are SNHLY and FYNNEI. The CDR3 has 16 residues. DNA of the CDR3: TGTGCCAGCAGTGAGCACGGGGCAATCGGGAATAATGAAAAACTCTTC. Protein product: CASSEHGAIGNNEKLF.

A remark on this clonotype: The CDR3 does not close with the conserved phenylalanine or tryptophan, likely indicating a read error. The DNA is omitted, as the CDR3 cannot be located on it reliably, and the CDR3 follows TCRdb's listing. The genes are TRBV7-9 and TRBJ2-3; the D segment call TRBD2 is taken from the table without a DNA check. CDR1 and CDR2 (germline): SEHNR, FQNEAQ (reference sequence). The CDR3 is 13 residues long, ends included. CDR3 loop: CASSHPMTSGQDE.

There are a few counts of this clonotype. The CDR3 spells CASSFHPDGTQYF. CDR3 nucleotide sequence: TGTGCCAGCAGCTTTCATCCGGACGGGACCCAGTACTTC. J is TRBJ2-5 and V is TRBV7-3; D uncertain. Per germline, CDR1 SGHTA and CDR2 FQGTGA. The CDR3 has 13 residues. The V end was cut by 3 bases, the J end by 7 bases, with 12 bases between.